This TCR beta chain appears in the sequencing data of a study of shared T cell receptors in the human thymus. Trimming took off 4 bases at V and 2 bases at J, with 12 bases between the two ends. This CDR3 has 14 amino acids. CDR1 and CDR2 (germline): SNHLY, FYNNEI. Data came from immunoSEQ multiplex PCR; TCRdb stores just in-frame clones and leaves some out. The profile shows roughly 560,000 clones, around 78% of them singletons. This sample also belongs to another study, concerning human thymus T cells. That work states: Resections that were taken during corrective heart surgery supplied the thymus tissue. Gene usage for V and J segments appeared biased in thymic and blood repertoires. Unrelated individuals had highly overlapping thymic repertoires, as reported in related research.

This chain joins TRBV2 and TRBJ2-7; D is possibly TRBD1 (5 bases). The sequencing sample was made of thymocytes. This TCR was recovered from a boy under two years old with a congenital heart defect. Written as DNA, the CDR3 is TGTGCCAGCAGTGGCACGACAGACCCCTACGAGCAGTACTTC. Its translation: CASSGTTDPYEQYF.